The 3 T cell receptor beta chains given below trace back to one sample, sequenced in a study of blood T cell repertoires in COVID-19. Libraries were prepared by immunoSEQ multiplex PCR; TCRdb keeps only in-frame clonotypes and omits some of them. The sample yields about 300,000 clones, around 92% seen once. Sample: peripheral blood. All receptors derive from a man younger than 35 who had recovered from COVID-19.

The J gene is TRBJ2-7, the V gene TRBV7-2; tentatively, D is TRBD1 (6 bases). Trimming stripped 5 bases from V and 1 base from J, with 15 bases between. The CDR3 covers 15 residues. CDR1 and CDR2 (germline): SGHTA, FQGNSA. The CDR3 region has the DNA TGTGCCAGCAGCCAGGGGACATATACTTCCTACGAGCAGTACTTC. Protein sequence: CASSQGTYTSYEQYF.

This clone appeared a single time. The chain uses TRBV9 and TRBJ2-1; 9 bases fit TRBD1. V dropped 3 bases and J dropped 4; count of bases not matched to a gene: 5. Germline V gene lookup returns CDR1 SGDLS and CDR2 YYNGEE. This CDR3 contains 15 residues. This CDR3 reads CASSAGQGRYNEQFF. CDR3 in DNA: TGTGCCAGCAGCGCAGGACAGGGGAGATACAATGAGCAGTTCTTC.

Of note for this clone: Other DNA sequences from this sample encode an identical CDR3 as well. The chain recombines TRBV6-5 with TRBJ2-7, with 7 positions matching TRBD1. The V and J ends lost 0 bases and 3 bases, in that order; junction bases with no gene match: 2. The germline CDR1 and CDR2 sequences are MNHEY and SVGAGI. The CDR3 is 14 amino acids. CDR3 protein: CASSYSGGGYEQYF. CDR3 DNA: TGTGCCAGCAGTTACTCAGGGGGCGGCTACGAGCAGTACTTC.